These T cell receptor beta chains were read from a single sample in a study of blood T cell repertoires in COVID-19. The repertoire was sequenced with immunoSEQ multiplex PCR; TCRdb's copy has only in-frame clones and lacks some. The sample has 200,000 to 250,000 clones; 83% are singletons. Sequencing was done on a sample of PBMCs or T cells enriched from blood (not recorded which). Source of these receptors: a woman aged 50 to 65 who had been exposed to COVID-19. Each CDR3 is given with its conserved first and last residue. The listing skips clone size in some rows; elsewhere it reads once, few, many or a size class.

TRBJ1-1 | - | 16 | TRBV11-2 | CASSLGSFLGNTEAFF
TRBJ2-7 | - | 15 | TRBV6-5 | CASSFPGQGFGEQYF
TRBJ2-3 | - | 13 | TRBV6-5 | CASSYSIAAKPYF
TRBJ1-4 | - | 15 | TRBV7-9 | CASSLEGALNEKLFF
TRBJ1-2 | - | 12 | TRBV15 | CATSRDRVGYTF
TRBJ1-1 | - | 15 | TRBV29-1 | CSGGGQRIMNTEAFF
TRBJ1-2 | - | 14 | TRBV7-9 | CASSLSGVEGGYTF
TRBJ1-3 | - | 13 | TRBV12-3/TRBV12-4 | CATRHNSGNTIYF
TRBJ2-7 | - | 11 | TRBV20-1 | CSATLGHEQYF
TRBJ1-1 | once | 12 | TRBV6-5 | CASRMTDIEAFF
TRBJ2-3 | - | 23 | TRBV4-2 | CASSQLSRRPGLAGGASTDTQYF
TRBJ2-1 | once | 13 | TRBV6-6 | CASTVSSYNEQFF
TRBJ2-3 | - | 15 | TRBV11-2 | CASSLGGRTGDTQYF
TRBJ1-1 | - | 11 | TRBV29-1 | CSARQPSTAFF
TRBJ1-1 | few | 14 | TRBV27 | CASRGGGQNTEAFF
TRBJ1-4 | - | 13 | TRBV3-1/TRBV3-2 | CASSQGGSGWLFF
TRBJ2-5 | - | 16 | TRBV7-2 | CASSLNSGGARETQYF
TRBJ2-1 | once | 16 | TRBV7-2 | CASSPRHGLRANEQFF
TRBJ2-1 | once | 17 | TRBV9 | CASSVASSGGPYNEQFF
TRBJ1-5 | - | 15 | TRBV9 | CASSVEEGLNQPQHF
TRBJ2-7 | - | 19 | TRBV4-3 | CASSQDNLGQGFGYYEQYF
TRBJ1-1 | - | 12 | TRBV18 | CASSSWNTEAFF
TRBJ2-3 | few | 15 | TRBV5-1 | CASSKGLEGTDTQYF
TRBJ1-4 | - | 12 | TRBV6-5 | CASSSNREKLFF
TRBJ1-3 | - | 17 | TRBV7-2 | CASSLEGGSYSGNTIYF
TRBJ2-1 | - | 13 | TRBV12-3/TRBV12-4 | CASSLPPGLDLFF
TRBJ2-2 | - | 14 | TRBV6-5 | CASSRDINTGELFF
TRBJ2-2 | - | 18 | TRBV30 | CAWSANVGAGGFAGELFF
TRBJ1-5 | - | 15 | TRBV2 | CASSEVRGDSRPQHF
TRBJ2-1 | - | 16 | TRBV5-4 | CASSRPQRGYLNEQFF
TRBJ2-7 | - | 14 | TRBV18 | CASSMDRAVYEQYF
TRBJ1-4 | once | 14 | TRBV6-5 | CASSSTGDRRKLFF
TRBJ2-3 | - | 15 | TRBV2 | CASKELAGGSDTQYF
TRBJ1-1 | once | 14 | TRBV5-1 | CASSLEGDWTEAFF
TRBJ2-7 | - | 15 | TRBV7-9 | CASSRRTEVPYEQYF
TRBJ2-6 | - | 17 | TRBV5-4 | CASSLSGSSSGANVLTF
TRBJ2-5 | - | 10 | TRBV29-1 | CSAGQETQYF
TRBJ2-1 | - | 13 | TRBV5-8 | CASKAGPGNEQFF